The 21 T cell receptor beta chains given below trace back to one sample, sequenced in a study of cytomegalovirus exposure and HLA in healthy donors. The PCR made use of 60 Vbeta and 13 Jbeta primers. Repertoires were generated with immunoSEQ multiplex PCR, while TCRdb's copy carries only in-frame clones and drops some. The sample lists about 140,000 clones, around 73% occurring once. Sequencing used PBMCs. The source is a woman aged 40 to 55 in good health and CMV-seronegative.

CDR3 loop: CASSVSLDTEAFF. In nucleotides, the CDR3 is TGTGCCAGCAGCGTCTCCCTCGACACTGAAGCTTTCTTT. The chain is built from TRBV9 and TRBJ1-1; no firm D call. Trimming shortened V by 2 bases and J by 3 bases, and 8 bases separated the two germline ends. This CDR3 is 13 amino acids long. Germline V gene lookup returns CDR1 SGDLS and CDR2 YYNGEE.

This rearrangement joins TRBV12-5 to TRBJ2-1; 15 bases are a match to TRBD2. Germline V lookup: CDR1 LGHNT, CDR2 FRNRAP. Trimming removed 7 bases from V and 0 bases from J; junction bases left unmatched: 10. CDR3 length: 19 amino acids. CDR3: CASAHPGLAGGSSYNEQFF. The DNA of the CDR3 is TGTGCTAGTGCCCACCCGGGACTAGCGGGAGGAAGCTCCTACAATGAGCAGTTCTTC.

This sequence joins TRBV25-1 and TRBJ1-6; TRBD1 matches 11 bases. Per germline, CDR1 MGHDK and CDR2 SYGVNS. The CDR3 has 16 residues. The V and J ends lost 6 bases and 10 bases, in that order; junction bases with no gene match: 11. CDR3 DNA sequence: TGTGCCAGCAGAGATCCGGGACAGGGGGTCGGATCACCCCTCCACTTT. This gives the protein CASRDPGQGVGSPLHF.

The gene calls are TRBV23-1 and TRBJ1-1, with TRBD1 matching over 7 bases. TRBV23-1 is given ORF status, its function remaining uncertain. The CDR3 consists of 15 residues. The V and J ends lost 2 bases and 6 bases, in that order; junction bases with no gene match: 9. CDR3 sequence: CASSQPQGEGAEAFF. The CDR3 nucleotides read TGCGCCAGCAGTCAACCTCAGGGGGAAGGCGCTGAAGCTTTCTTT.

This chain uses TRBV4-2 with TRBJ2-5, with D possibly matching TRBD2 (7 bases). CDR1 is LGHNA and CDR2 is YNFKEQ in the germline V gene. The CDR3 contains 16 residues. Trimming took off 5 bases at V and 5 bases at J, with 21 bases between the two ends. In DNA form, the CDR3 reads TGTGCCAGCAGCGAGTTTGGGAGGGGGGGGCGGGAGACCCAGTACTTC. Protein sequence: CASSEFGRGGRETQYF.

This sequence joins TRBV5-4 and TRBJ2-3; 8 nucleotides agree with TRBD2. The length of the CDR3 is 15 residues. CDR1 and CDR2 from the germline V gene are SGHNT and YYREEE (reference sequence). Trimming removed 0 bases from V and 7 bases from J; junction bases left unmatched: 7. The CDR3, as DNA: TGTGCCAGCAGCTTGGCGAGCGGGGGTTCATATACGCAGTATTTT. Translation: CASSLASGGSYTQYF.

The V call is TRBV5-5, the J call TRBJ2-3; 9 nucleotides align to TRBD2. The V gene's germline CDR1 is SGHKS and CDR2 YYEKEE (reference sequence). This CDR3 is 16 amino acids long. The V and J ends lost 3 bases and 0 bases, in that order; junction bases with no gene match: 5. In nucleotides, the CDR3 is TGTGCCAGCAGCTCCGGGACTAGCAGGAGCACAGATACGCAGTATTTT. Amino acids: CASSSGTSRSTDTQYF. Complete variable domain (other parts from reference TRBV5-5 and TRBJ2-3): DAGVTQSPTHLIKTRGQQVTLRCSPISGHKSVSWYQQVLGQGPQFIFQYYEKEERGRGNFPDRFSARQFPNYSSELNVNALLLGDSALYLCASSSGTSRSTDTQYFGPGTRLTVL.

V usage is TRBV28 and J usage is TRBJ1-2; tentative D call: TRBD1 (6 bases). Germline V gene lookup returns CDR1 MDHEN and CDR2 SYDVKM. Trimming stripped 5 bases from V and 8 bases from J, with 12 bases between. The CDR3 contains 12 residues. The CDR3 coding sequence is TGTGCCAGCAGTACCAGGGGTTTCGGCTACACCTTC. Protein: CASSTRGFGYTF.

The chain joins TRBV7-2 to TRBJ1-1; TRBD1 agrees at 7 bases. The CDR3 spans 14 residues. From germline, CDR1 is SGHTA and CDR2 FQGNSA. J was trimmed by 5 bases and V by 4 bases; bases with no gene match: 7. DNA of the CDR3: TGTGCCAGCAGCTCTCGCCCGACAGGGACTGAAGCTTTCTTT. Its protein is CASSSRPTGTEAFF.

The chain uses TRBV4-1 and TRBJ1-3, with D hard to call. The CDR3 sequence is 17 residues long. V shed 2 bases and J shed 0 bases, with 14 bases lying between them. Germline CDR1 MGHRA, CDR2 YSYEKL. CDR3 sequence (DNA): TGCGCCAGCAGCCAACTCGGGGTAGAACGCTCTGGAAACACCATATATTTT. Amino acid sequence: CASSQLGVERSGNTIYF.

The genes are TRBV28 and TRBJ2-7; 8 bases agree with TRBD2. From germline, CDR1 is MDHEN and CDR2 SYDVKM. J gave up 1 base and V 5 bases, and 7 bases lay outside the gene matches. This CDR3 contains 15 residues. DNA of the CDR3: TGTGCCAGCAGTCCTTCGGGGGGGGAATCCTACGAGCAGTACGTC. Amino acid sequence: CASSPSGGESYEQYV.

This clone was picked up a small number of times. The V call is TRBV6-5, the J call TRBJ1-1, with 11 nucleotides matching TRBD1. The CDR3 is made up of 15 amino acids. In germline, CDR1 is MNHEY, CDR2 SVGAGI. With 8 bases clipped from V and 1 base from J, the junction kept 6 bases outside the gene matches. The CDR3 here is CASRLGQGANTEAFF. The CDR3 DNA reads TGTGCCAGCCGGTTAGGACAGGGGGCGAACACTGAAGCTTTCTTT.

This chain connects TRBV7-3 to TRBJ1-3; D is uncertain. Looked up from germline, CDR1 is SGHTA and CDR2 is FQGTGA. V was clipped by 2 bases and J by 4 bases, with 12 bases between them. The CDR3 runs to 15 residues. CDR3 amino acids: CASSLQSTVGNTIYF. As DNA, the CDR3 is TGTGCCAGCAGCTTACAGTCCACCGTAGGAAACACCATATATTTT.

This CDR3 is CASSLGGGGAPDTQYF. In DNA form, the CDR3 reads TGTGCCAGCAGCTTAGGTGGCGGGGGGGCCCCAGATACGCAGTATTTT. V is TRBV7-3 and J is TRBJ2-3, with 9 bases lining up with TRBD2. This CDR3 has 16 residues. The junction had 7 bases not matched to a gene; V was cut back by 2 bases and J by 4 bases. From germline, CDR1 is SGHTA and CDR2 FQGTGA.

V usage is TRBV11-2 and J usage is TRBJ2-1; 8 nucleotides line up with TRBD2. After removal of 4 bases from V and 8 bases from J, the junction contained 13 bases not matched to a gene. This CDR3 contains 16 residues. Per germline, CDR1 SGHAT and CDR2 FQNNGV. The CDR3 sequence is CASSSSAGGGIDEQFF. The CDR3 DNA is TGTGCCAGCAGCTCCTCGGCGGGGGGCGGAATCGATGAGCAGTTCTTC.

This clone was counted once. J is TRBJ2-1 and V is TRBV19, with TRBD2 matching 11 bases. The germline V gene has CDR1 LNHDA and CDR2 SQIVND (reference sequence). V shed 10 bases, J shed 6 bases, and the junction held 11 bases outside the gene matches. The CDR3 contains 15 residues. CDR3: CATTLAGGAGNEQFF. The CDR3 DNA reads TGTGCCACAACTCTAGCGGGGGGTGCCGGCAATGAGCAGTTCTTC.

CDR3 sequence (DNA): TGCGCCAGCAGTGCAGGGCCCGGGGAGCTGTTTTTT. As protein: CASSAGPGELFF. The V and J genes are TRBV5-1 and TRBJ2-2; D perhaps matches TRBD1 (5 bases). In germline, CDR1 is SGHRS, CDR2 YFSETQ. This CDR3 spans 12 amino acids. Trimming pared 5 bases from V and 6 bases from J, leaving 8 bases between.

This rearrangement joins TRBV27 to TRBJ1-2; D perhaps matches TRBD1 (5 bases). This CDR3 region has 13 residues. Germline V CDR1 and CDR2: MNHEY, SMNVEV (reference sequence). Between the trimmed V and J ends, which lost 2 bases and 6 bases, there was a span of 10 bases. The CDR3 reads CASSLRGKDGYTF. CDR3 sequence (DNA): TGTGCCAGCAGTTTAAGGGGAAAAGATGGCTACACCTTC.

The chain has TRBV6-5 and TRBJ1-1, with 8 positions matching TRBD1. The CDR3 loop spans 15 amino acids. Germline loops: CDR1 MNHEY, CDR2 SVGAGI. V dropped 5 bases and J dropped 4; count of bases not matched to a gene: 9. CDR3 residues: CASSGETGARTEAFF. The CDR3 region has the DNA TGTGCCAGCAGTGGGGAGACAGGGGCACGCACTGAAGCTTTCTTT.

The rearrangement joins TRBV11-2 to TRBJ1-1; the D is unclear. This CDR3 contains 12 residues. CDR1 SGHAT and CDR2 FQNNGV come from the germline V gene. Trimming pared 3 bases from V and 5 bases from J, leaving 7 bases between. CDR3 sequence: CASSFSGTEAFF. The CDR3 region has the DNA TGTGCCAGCAGCTTCTCGGGGACTGAAGCTTTCTTT.

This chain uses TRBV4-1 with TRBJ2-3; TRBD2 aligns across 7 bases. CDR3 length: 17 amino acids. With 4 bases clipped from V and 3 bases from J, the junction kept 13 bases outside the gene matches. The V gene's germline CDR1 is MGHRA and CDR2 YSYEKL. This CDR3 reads CASSPANGRGRTDTQYF. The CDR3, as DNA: TGCGCCAGCAGCCCCGCCAACGGGCGGGGGAGGACAGATACGCAGTATTTT.